This T cell receptor (beta chain) was identified in a study of cytomegalovirus exposure and HLA in healthy donors. Trimming took 5 bases from V and 0 from J; bases not matched to a gene: 1. The CDR3 is 13 amino acids. Germline CDR1 and CDR2: SEHNR and FQNEAQ (reference sequence). Use of 60 Vbeta and 13 Jbeta primers characterized the PCR. Authors' processing steps: In a later analysis, some 80 million unique TCR beta chains included roughly 11 million shared by two or more donors. Produced via immunoSEQ multiplex PCR; TCRdb's table is partial and in-frame only. V, J and clone size are taken as reported in that table, and D and trimming were inferred from the DNA itself. The table lists 170,000 or so clones, under 90% of them singletons. This clone occurred once. The sample carries other DNA sequences with the same CDR3.

Sequencing was done on a sample of PBMCs. The sequence came from a man aged 18-30 years in good health and CMV-seronegative. The chain couples TRBV7-9 to TRBJ2-7; 7 bases are shared with TRBD2. CDR3 amino acids: CASSPGGSYEQYF. In DNA, the CDR3 is TGTGCCAGCAGCCCGGGGGGCTCCTACGAGCAGTACTTC.